This TCR beta chain was documented in a study of blood T cell repertoires in COVID-19 (TCRdb year 2020). Regarding the study in general: Samples covering the acute and convalescent phases of COVID-19 were provided by collaborators in the United States, Italy and Spain. Where available, HLA class I and class II types were obtained from metadata supplied by the sample provider rather than from assay-based typing. Samples were obtained from the ongoing ImmuneRACE study (first 160 participants) and from approximately 1,200 subjects provided by 6 global collaborators. The material from the prospective study consisted of cDNA or gDNA derived from T cells, B-cell-depleted T cells, or PBMCs. The sample metadata nearly always contained a de-identified subject ID, COVID-19 status, age in years and sex. Deeply sampled blood TCRbeta repertoires from subjects exposed to, actively infected with, or recovered from COVID-19 were included in the dataset. The repertoires were released in a freely available public database intended as a resource for research on the immune response to SARS-CoV-2.

The CDR3 contains 15 residues, cysteine and phenylalanine counted. Only the CDR3 DNA is retained, 45 bases long and in frame from the first base. V trim: 6 bases; J trim: 1 base; unmatched bases: 7. The germline V gene (reference sequence) provides CDR1 LGHDT and CDR2 YNNKEL. TCRbeta CDR3 regions were amplified from genomic DNA using the immunoSEQ Assay, a bias-controlled multiplex PCR. On the authors' methods: The number of nucleated cells in each sample was estimated by amplification of reference gene primers within the assay. To quantify the absolute abundance of each unique TCRbeta CDR3 rearrangement, sequence reads were collapsed and filtered. For each sample, productive Simpson clonality was calculated by taking the square root of Simpson's diversity index across productive rearrangements. TCRdb provides this immuneACCESS table in a form limited to in-frame rearrangements. Some clones are lacking; in checked studies, under half of them reflect an unresolved V gene, and why the rest are absent is not known. The D gene and trimming were derived from the DNA, and the V and J assignments and clone size from that table. For this sample there are about 100,000 clones; 65% to 90% appear just once. The top ten constitute about 5% of the sample.

The collaborating institutions used their own protocols to collect whole blood in K2EDTA tubes. Collaborator samples were shipped for TCRbeta analysis as frozen whole blood, isolated PBMCs, or DNA extracted from either sample type. A word on this clone: What this receptor recognizes is not known. The record has no base qualities; no much larger clone is one base away.

Study-wide conclusions, independent of this receptor: The amount of clinical and demographic metadata varied by source and participant and was provided uncurated.

Recombination joined TRBV3-1 (or the pseudogene TRBV3-2) with TRBJ2-3, and TRBD1 aligns with 7 junction nucleotides. The TCR originated in a man in his fifties or sixties with acute or convalescent COVID-19. The sample comprised peripheral blood. The bases are TGTGCCAGCAGTATACTAGGGACAGGCACAGATACGCAGTATTTT. This encodes CASSILGTGTDTQYF.